A single T cell receptor beta chain is shown here with its context. What it binds is not known. Deletions cut 3 bases from V and 2 bases from J, with 10 bases between. This CDR3 spans 14 amino acids. Germline values: CDR1 SEHNR, CDR2 FQNEAQ (reference sequence). This record comes from a study of radiotherapy plus CTLA-4 blockade in lung cancer. At the level of the study: Disease control was seen in approximately 31% of patients, objective responses in approximately 20%.

Study-wide results and caveats: Early clonal dynamics of blood T cells, together with interferon-beta, were reported as the best response predictor. There was expansion of tumor-derived TCR clones in blood after radiotherapy plus ipilimumab.

TCRdb's copy holds only in-frame clones and misses some; the assay was immunoSEQ multiplex PCR. The repertoire has just over 35,000 clones, approximately 89% of them found once; the top ten carry about 5.8%. This sample comprised peripheral blood, obtained from a patient treated with radiotherapy plus ipilimumab. The gene calls are TRBV7-9 and TRBJ1-2; no clear D gene. This TCR was sampled from a human donor with non-small cell lung cancer who had stable disease on radiotherapy plus ipilimumab. CDR3: CASSFQSENYGYTF. The CDR3 DNA reads as TGTGCCAGCAGCTTCCAGAGCGAAAACTATGGCTACACCTTC.